One sample yielded the 31 T cell receptor beta chains listed below, sequenced in a study of cytomegalovirus exposure and HLA in healthy donors. The PCR contained 60 Vbeta and 13 Jbeta primers. Libraries were prepared by immunoSEQ multiplex PCR; TCRdb keeps only in-frame clonotypes and omits some of them. The table has 65,000 to 75,000 clones, 65% to 70% seen once. Sequenced: PBMCs. Every receptor here comes from a woman in her twenties or thirties in good health and CMV-seronegative.

The V and J genes are TRBV5-1 and TRBJ2-5; 7 positions agree with TRBD2. The CDR3 has 15 residues. The ends lost 2 bases at V and 1 base at J; junction bases unmatched: 5. The germline V gene has CDR1 SGHRS and CDR2 YFSETQ. CDR3 loop: CASSFSGWVQETQYF. In DNA, the CDR3 is TGCGCCAGCAGCTTTAGCGGGTGGGTCCAAGAGACCCAGTACTTC.

On this clone itself: A junction boundary mismatches the germline segment, possibly from a read error. CDR3 sequence: CANSRSRTGAGNTIYF. Written as DNA, the CDR3 is TGTGCCAACAGCCGCTCCCGGACAGGGGCTGGAAACACCATATATTTT. The chain recombines TRBV7-2 with TRBJ1-3, with 9 bases identical to TRBD1. The germline gives CDR1 SGHTA, CDR2 FQGNSA. The CDR3 runs to 16 residues.

This clone was seen a few times. V gene TRBV4-2 combines with J gene TRBJ2-3, with 8 bases aligning to TRBD2. Per germline, CDR1 LGHNA and CDR2 YNFKEQ. With V trimmed by 0 bases and J by 5 bases, 7 bases remained unmatched. The CDR3 spans 16 residues. CDR3 sequence (DNA): TGTGCCAGCAGCCAAGAGCTGCTAGCGGGCGAAGATACGCAGTATTTT. It is translated as CASSQELLAGEDTQYF.

The genes are TRBV4-3 and TRBJ1-6, with D perhaps matching TRBD1 (5 bases). Trimming cost V 0 bases and J 6 bases, with 12 bases left between them. Germline V gene sequence: CDR1 LGHNA, CDR2 YSLEER. This CDR3 is built from 16 residues. The CDR3 sequence: CASSQDWGTPNSPLHF. In DNA form, the CDR3 reads TGCGCCAGCAGCCAAGATTGGGGGACTCCTAATTCACCCCTCCACTTT.

The chain employs TRBV19 and TRBJ2-7; TRBD2 might be the D (5 bases). CDR3 length: 13 amino acids. Germline CDR1 is LNHDA and CDR2 is SQIVND (reference sequence). V was pared by 5 bases and J by 9 bases, with 17 bases between. CDR3: CASSSGLLRGQYF. The DNA for the CDR3 is TGTGCCAGTAGTTCTGGGCTTCTCCGGGGGCAGTACTTC.

The chain has TRBV18 and TRBJ2-7; 8 positions match TRBD2. V lost 6 bases, J lost 1 base, and 8 bases stayed unmatched. Germline V gene lookup returns CDR1 KGHSH and CDR2 LQKENI. This CDR3 is built from 15 residues. For the CDR3, the DNA is TGTGCCAGCTCCCCCGCACTAGCGGTATCCTACGAGCAGTACTTC. It codes for CASSPALAVSYEQYF.

The chain combines TRBV4-2 with TRBJ1-1; the D is unclear. Trimming shortened V by 3 bases and J by 9 bases, and 14 bases separated the two germline ends. There are 13 residues in the CDR3. In germline, CDR1 is LGHNA, CDR2 YNFKEQ. CDR3 sequence (DNA): TGTGCCAGCAGCCAGGAGGGTAAGCGTCAAGCTTTCTTT. Translated, it gives CASSQEGKRQAFF.

This sequence joins TRBV6-5 and TRBJ2-3, with 11 bases lining up with TRBD1. This CDR3 is 15 amino acids long. From germline, CDR1 is MNHEY and CDR2 SVGAGI. V gave up 6 bases and J gave up 3 bases; unmatched junction bases: 5. DNA of the CDR3: TGTGCCAGCAGGGAGGACAGGGGGCGAACAGATACGCAGTATTTT. It is translated as CASREDRGRTDTQYF.

This rearrangement joins TRBV2 to TRBJ2-3; D not resolved. Germline assignment: CDR1 SNHLY and CDR2 FYNNEI. V dropped 7 bases and J dropped 5 bases, with 13 bases sitting between them. The CDR3 length is 13 residues. The CDR3 DNA is TGTGCCAGCACCTTATTAGATGGAGATACGCAGTATTTT. Its translation: CASTLLDGDTQYF.

This chain joins TRBV5-1 and TRBJ1-3; the D gene is possibly TRBD1 (6 bases). The CDR3 totals 16 residues. Trimming stripped 2 bases from V and 0 bases from J, with 12 bases between. Germline CDR1 and CDR2: SGHRS and YFSETQ. CDR3 in amino acids: CASSLGDTTSGNTIYF. DNA for the CDR3: TGCGCCAGCAGCTTAGGGGACACAACCTCTGGAAACACCATATATTTT.

This clone was seen a handful of times. V gene TRBV11-3 combines with J gene TRBJ1-1; D call uncertain. The ends were cut back, 5 bases at V and 2 bases at J, with 9 bases in the middle. Germline V gene lookup returns CDR1 SGHNT and CDR2 YENEEA. The CDR3 loop spans 13 amino acids. The CDR3: CASSPTTNTEAFF. The CDR3 coding sequence is TGTGCCAGCAGCCCGACAACAAACACTGAAGCTTTCTTT. Full variable domain (rest looked up from reference TRBV11-3 and TRBJ1-1): EAGVVQSPRYKIIEKKQPVAFWCNPISGHNTLYWYLQNLGQGPELLIRYENEEAVDDSQLPKDRFSAERLKGVDSTLKIQPAELGDSAVYLCASSPTTNTEAFFGQGTRLTVV.

This clone was seen a handful of times. This chain uses TRBV11-2 with TRBJ1-1, with D hard to call. V dropped 1 base and J dropped 5 bases, with 8 bases sitting between them. The CDR3 loop spans 13 amino acids. The germline V gene has CDR1 SGHAT and CDR2 FQNNGV. DNA of the CDR3: TGTGCCAGCAGCTTAGCCCTGGAGACTGAAGCTTTCTTT. It specifies CASSLALETEAFF.

This clone was found once. The rearrangement links TRBV2 to TRBJ1-4, with D perhaps matching TRBD1 (6 bases). Germline values: CDR1 SNHLY, CDR2 FYNNEI. V lost 5 bases, J lost 0 bases, and 7 bases lay in between. The CDR3 has 14 amino acids. The CDR3 loop is CASSRQATNEKLFF. The CDR3 DNA reads as TGTGCCAGCAGTCGACAGGCAACTAATGAAAAACTGTTTTTT.

This clone was counted only a few times. The rearrangement links TRBV19 to TRBJ1-1; TRBD1 aligns across 9 bases. Germline trimming cut 5 bases from V and 5 bases from J; bases unmatched to any gene: 12. CDR1 and CDR2 from the germline V gene are LNHDA and SQIVND (reference sequence). This CDR3 is 16 amino acids long. The DNA for the CDR3 is TGTGCCAGTAGTCCCGAGGACAGGGGTCCGGGAACTGAAGCTTTCTTT. Translating it yields CASSPEDRGPGTEAFF.

The chain uses TRBV25-1 and TRBJ2-2; possibly TRBD1 for D (6 bases). The germline V gene encodes CDR1 MGHDK and CDR2 SYGVNS. The V and J ends lost 1 base and 3 bases respectively, with 9 bases between them. The CDR3 has 15 amino acids. This chain's CDR3 is CASSESAGDTGELFF. The CDR3 DNA sequence: TGTGCCAGCAGTGAATCGGCAGGGGACACCGGGGAGCTGTTTTTT. The variable domain in full, with the rest retrieved from reference TRBV25-1 and TRBJ2-2, is EADIYQTPRYLVIGTGKKITLECSQTMGHDKMYWYQQDPGMELHLIHYSYGVNSTEKGDLSSESTVSRIRTEHFPLTLESARPSHTSQYLCASSESAGDTGELFFGEGSRLTVL.

As to this clone: The same CDR3 can be traced to other DNA sequences in this sample. The chain recombines TRBV6-5 with TRBJ2-7, with 7 bases fitting TRBD1. CDR1 and CDR2 (germline): MNHEY, SVGAGI. Trimming took 2 bases from V and 0 from J; bases not matched to a gene: 4. The CDR3 consists of 15 residues. The CDR3 loop reads CASSYGDRTSYEQYF. The CDR3 DNA reads TGTGCCAGCAGTTACGGGGACAGAACCTCCTACGAGCAGTACTTC.

This sequence joins TRBV30 and TRBJ2-7, with 10 bases fitting TRBD1. After removal of 6 bases from V and 3 bases from J, the junction contained 11 bases not matched to a gene. The CDR3 contains 15 residues. Germline V gene data show CDR1 as GTSNPN and CDR2 as SVGIG (reference sequence). The CDR3 DNA follows: TGTGCCTGTCAATCCGGGACAGGGGCCGTCTACGAGCAGTACTTC. Translation: CACQSGTGAVYEQYF. The whole variable domain, remainder taken from reference TRBV30 and TRBJ2-7, is SQTIHQWPATLVQPVGSPLSLECTVEGTSNPNLYWYRQAAGRGLQLLFYSVGIGQISSEVPQNLSASRPQDRQFILSSKKLLLSDSGFYLCACQSGTGAVYEQYFGPGTRLTVT.

The CDR3 DNA reads as TGTGCCAGCAGCTCACAGGGGGTAATGACAGATACGCAGTATTTT. As protein: CASSSQGVMTDTQYF. The chain carries TRBV6-6 and TRBJ2-3; 8 bases line up with TRBD1. This CDR3 spans 15 amino acids. CDR1 and CDR2 (germline): MNHNY, SVGAGI (reference sequence). The V and J ends lost 6 bases and 3 bases, in that order; junction bases with no gene match: 8.

Only a few counts were recorded for this clone. This chain links TRBV27 with TRBJ2-7, with TRBD1 matching over 8 bases. With V trimmed by 5 bases and J by 0 bases, 9 bases remained unmatched. The CDR3 consists of 16 residues. CDR1 and CDR2 (germline): MNHEY, SMNVEV (reference sequence). Here the CDR3 DNA reads TGTGCCAGCAGTCGATCCGGGACAGGACTCTCCTACGAGCAGTACTTC. Its protein product is CASSRSGTGLSYEQYF.

This clone has only a few counts. The chain links TRBV19 to TRBJ1-2; D gene unclear. The germline V gene has CDR1 LNHDA and CDR2 SQIVND (reference sequence). Between the trimmed V and J ends, which lost 5 bases and 3 bases, there was a span of 13 bases. The length of the CDR3 is 14 residues. The CDR3 nucleotides read TGTGCCAGTAGTTTAGCCAGCGGGTACTATGGCTACACCTTC. Amino acid sequence: CASSLASGYYGYTF.

The chain employs TRBV28 and TRBJ2-3; 9 nucleotides agree with TRBD2. With 7 bases clipped from V and 4 bases from J, the junction kept 6 bases outside the gene matches. CDR1 and CDR2 from the germline V gene are MDHEN and SYDVKM. The CDR3 loop spans 14 amino acids. The CDR3 DNA sequence: TGTGCCAGCAAAGGCGGGGGGGGCGCAGATACGCAGTATTTT. Its translation: CASKGGGGADTQYF.

This chain links TRBV14 with TRBJ1-4; tentatively, D is TRBD1 (6 bases). Germline V gene data show CDR1 as SGHDN and CDR2 as FVKESK. Trimming took 4 bases from V and 5 from J, leaving 14 bases between them. The CDR3 has 15 residues. Here the CDR3 DNA reads TGTGCCAGCAGCCCCCAGACAGGAGAAAATGAAAAACTGTTTTTT. Translating gives CASSPQTGENEKLFF.

This clone showed up just once. V is TRBV7-3 and J is TRBJ1-1; 11 nucleotides align to TRBD1. J was trimmed by 6 bases and V by 0 bases; bases with no gene match: 6. CDR1 SGHTA and CDR2 FQGTGA come from the germline V gene. The CDR3 sequence is 16 residues long. DNA of the CDR3: TGTGCCAGCAGCTTAACGGGAGGACAGGGGGCTTCTGAAGCTTTCTTT. Its protein is CASSLTGGQGASEAFF.

The chain employs TRBV20-1 and TRBJ2-3; D is possibly TRBD1 (5 bases). The V gene's germline CDR1 is DFQATT and CDR2 SNEGSKA (reference sequence). Trimming cost V 3 bases and J 8 bases, with 9 bases left between them. The CDR3 is 11 amino acids. The CDR3 loop reads CSASLGRTQYF. As DNA, the CDR3 is TGCAGTGCTAGTTTGGGGCGTACGCAGTATTTT.

This chain links TRBV9 with TRBJ2-5; possibly TRBD2 for D (5 bases). The CDR3 loop spans 14 amino acids. V lost 8 bases and J 0 bases, leaving 14 bases between the germline ends. CDR1 is SGDLS and CDR2 is YYNGEE in the germline V gene. The CDR3 here is CASNGRGNQETQYF. The CDR3 DNA reads as TGTGCCAGTAACGGTCGGGGAAACCAAGAGACCCAGTACTTC.

Turning to this clone: The junction does not match germline at one end; this may be a read error. The V gene is TRBV6-5, the J gene TRBJ1-3; 9 bases map to TRBD1. CDR3 length equals 16 residues. The germline V gene encodes CDR1 MNHEY and CDR2 SVGAGI. The CDR3 nucleotides are TGTGCCAGCAGCTACTTAGACAGGGGGATAAGAAACACCATATATTTT. Translating gives CASSYLDRGIRNTIYF.

The rearrangement uses TRBV5-5 and TRBJ1-1; no firm D call. This CDR3 contains 14 residues. The ends were cut back, 4 bases at V and 0 bases at J, with 10 bases in the middle. From germline, CDR1 is SGHKS and CDR2 YYEKEE (reference sequence). The CDR3 DNA is TGTGCCAGCAGCGCACAAAGTGTGAACACTGAAGCTTTCTTT. It codes for CASSAQSVNTEAFF.

The chain employs TRBV27 and TRBJ2-2; 7 bases map to TRBD2. CDR1 is MNHEY, CDR2 SMNVEV, per germline (reference sequence). The CDR3 has 16 residues. With V trimmed by 6 bases and J by 6 bases, 13 bases remained unmatched. The CDR3 is CASSPLGRVRPGELFF. CDR3 coding DNA: TGTGCCAGCAGCCCCCTGGGGAGGGTTCGGCCCGGGGAGCTGTTTTTT.

This chain uses TRBV7-3 with TRBJ1-1, with TRBD1 matching over 8 bases. CDR1 is SGHTA and CDR2 is FQGTGA in the germline V gene. V shed 5 bases, J shed 5 bases, and the junction held 7 bases outside the gene matches. This CDR3 has 14 residues. The CDR3 DNA reads as TGTGCCAGCAGCCTAGACAGGGGAGGGACTGAAGCTTTCTTT. It is translated as CASSLDRGGTEAFF. Looking up the rest from reference TRBV7-3 and TRBJ1-1 gives the full variable domain: GAGVSQTPSNKVTEKGKYVELRCDPISGHTALYWYRQSLGQGPEFLIYFQGTGAADDSGLPNDRFFAVRPEGSVSTLKIQRTERGDSAVYLCASSLDRGGTEAFFGQGTRLTVV.

V and J are TRBV5-5 and TRBJ1-2, with 8 bases matching TRBD1. The CDR3 covers 15 residues. The trim removed 4 bases at V and 4 bases at J, leaving 9 bases unmatched. Germline assignment: CDR1 SGHKS and CDR2 YYEKEE (reference sequence). The CDR3 here is CASSQLTGVGYGYTF. The CDR3 DNA follows: TGTGCCAGCAGCCAATTGACAGGGGTAGGCTATGGCTACACCTTC. Full variable domain (rest looked up from reference TRBV5-5 and TRBJ1-2): DAGVTQSPTHLIKTRGQQVTLRCSPISGHKSVSWYQQVLGQGPQFIFQYYEKEERGRGNFPDRFSARQFPNYSSELNVNALLLGDSALYLCASSQLTGVGYGYTFGSGTRLTVV.

The chain carries TRBV6-6 and TRBJ2-3; D remains unclear. Germline assignment: CDR1 MNHNY and CDR2 SVGAGI (reference sequence). The CDR3 is 14 residues long. Trimming removed 0 bases from V and 2 bases from J, with 6 bases in between. For the CDR3, the DNA is TGTGCCAGCAGTTACTCCCAGTCCACAGATACGCAGTATTTT. This encodes CASSYSQSTDTQYF.